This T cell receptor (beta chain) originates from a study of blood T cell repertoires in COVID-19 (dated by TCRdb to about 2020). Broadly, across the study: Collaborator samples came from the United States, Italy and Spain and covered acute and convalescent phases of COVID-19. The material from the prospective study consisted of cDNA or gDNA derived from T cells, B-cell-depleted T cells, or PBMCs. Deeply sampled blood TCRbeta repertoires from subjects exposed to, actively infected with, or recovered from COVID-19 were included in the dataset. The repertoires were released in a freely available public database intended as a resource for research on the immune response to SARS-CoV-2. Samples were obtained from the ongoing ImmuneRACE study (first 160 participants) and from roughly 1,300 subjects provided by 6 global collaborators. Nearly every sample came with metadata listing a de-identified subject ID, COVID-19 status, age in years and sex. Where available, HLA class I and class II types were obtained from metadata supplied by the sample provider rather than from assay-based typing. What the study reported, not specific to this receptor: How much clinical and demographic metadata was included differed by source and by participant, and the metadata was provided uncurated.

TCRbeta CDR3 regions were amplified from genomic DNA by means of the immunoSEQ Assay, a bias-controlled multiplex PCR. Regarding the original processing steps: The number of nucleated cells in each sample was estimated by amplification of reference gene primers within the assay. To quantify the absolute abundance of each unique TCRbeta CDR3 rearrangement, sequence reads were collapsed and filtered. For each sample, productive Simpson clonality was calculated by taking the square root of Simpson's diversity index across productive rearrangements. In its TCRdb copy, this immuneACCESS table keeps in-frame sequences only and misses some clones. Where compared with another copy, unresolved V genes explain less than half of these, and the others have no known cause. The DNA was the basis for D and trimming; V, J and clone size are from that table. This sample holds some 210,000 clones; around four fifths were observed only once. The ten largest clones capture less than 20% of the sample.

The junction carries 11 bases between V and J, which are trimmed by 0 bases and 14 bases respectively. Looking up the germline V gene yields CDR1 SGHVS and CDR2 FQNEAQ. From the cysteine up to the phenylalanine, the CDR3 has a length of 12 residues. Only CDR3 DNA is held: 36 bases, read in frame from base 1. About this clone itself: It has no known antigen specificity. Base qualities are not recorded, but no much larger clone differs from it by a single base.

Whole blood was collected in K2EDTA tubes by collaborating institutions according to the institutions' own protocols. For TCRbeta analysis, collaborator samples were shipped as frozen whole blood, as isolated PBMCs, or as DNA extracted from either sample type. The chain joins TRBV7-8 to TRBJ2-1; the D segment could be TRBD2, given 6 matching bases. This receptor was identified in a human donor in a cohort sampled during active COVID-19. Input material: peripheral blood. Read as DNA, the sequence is TGTGCCAGCAGCTTAGCCGGGAGAGCAGAGTTCTTC. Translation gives CASSLAGRAEFF.